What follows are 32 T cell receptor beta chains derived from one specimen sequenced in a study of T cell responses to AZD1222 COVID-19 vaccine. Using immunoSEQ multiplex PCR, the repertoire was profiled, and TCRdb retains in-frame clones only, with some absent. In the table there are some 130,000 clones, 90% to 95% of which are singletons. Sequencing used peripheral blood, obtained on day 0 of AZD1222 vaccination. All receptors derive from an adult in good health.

CDR3: CASTMWGEGSPLHF. In DNA, the CDR3 is TGTGCCAGCACCATGTGGGGGGAAGGGTCACCCCTCCACTTT. The chain uses TRBV6-5 and TRBJ1-6; a weak D match, TRBD1 (5 bases). V was pared by 7 bases and J by 10 bases, with 17 bases between. CDR3 length equals 14 residues. The V gene's germline CDR1 is MNHEY and CDR2 SVGAGI.

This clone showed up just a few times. The CDR3 is CASSQQTQGHQPQHF. The CDR3 bases are TGTGCCAGCAGCCAGCAAACGCAGGGTCACCAGCCCCAGCATTTT. The V call is TRBV4-2, the J call TRBJ1-5; tentatively, D is TRBD1 (5 bases). This CDR3 contains 15 residues. CDR1 and CDR2 (germline): LGHNA, YNFKEQ. The ends were cut back, 3 bases at V and 7 bases at J, with 16 bases in the middle.

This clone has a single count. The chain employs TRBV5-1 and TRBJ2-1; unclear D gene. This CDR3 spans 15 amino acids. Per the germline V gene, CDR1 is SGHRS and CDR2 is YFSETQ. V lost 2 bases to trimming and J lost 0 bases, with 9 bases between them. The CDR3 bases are TGCGCCAGCAGCTTAACGGTGGGCTCCTACAATGAGCAGTTCTTC. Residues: CASSLTVGSYNEQFF.

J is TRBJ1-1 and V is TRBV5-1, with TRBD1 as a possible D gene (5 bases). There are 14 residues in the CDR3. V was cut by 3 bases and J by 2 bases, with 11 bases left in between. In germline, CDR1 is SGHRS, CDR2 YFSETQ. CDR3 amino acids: CASSSSGPNTEAFF. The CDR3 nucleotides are TGCGCCAGCAGCTCATCAGGGCCCAACACTGAAGCTTTCTTT.

As DNA, the CDR3 is TGCGCCAGCAGCCCAGGGGACAGGATGGGTTTACCCCTCCACTTT. This sequence encodes CASSPGDRMGLPLHF. The V call is TRBV4-3, the J call TRBJ1-6; TRBD1 matches 8 bases. CDR1 is LGHNA, CDR2 YSLEER, per germline. The trim removed 4 bases at V and 12 bases at J, leaving 11 bases unmatched. This CDR3 region has 15 residues.

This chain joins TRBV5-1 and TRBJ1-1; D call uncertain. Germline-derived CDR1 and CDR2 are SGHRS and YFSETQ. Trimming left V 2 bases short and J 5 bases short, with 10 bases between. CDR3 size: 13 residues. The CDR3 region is CASSFTLGTEAFF. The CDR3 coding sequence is TGCGCCAGCAGCTTTACCTTAGGTACTGAAGCTTTCTTT.

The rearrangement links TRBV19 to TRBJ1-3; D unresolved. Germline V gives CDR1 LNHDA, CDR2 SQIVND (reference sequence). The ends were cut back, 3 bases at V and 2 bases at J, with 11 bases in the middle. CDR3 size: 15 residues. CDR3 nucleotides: TGTGCCAGTAGTATGCTTGCGGGTGCTGGAAACACCATATATTTT. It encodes CASSMLAGAGNTIYF.

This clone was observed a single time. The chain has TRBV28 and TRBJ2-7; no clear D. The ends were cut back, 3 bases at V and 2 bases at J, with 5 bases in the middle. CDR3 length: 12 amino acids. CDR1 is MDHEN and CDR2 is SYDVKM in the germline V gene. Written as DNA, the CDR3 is TGTGCCAGCAGTTTTTCCACCTACGAGCAGTACTTC. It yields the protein CASSFSTYEQYF. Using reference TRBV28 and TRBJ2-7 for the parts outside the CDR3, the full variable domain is DVKVTQSSRYLVKRTGEKVFLECVQDMDHENMFWYRQDPGLGLRLIYFSYDVKMKEKGDIPEGYSVSREKKERFSLILESASTNQTSMYLCASSFSTYEQYFGPGTRLTVT.

The CDR3 nucleotides are TGTGCCAGTAGAGGAGCTTTCTTT. Protein: CASRGAFF. V and J are TRBV21-1 and TRBJ1-1. TRBV21-1 is noted as a pseudogene. The CDR3 totals 8 residues.

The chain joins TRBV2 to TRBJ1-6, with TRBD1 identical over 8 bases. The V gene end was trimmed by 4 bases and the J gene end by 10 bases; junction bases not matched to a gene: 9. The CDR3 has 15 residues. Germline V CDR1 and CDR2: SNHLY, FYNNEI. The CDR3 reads CASSGGQGARSPLHF. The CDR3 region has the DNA TGTGCCAGCAGTGGTGGGCAGGGGGCTCGATCACCCCTCCACTTT.

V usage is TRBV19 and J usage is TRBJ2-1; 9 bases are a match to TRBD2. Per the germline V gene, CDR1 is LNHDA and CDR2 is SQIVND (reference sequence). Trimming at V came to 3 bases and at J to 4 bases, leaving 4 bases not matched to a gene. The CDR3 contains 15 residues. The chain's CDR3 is CASSIALAGYNEQFF. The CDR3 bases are TGTGCCAGTAGTATCGCGCTAGCGGGGTACAATGAGCAGTTCTTC.

The CDR3 DNA is TGTGCCAGCTCACGGGACCGATCCTACGAGCAGTACTTC. Its protein is CASSRDRSYEQYF. The V call is TRBV18, the J call TRBJ2-7; the D call may be TRBD1 or TRBD2 (5 bases each). CDR1 is KGHSH, CDR2 LQKENI, per germline. The CDR3 totals 13 residues. Trimming pared 4 bases from V and 1 base from J, leaving 8 bases between.

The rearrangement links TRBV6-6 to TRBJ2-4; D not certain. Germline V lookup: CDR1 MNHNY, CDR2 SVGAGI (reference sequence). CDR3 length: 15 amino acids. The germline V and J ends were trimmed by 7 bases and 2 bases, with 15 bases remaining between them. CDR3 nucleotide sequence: TGTGCCAGCACCCCGGCAGCCTTGTCCAAAAACATTCAGTACTTC. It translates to CASTPAALSKNIQYF.

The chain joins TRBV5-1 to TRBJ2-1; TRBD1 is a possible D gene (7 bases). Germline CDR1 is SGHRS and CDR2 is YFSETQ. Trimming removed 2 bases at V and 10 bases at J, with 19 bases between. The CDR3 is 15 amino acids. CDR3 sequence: CASSFGGTEPREQFF. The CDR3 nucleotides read TGCGCCAGCAGCTTCGGAGGGACAGAACCTAGGGAGCAGTTCTTC.

CDR3 protein: CSARSKETQYF. CDR3 nucleotide sequence: TGCAGTGCTAGGAGTAAAGAGACCCAGTACTTC. This chain links TRBV20-1 with TRBJ2-5; D not resolved. Deletions cut 3 bases from V and 3 bases from J, with 5 bases between. Germline CDR1 reads DFQATT; CDR2 reads SNEGSKA (reference sequence). The CDR3 is made up of 11 amino acids.

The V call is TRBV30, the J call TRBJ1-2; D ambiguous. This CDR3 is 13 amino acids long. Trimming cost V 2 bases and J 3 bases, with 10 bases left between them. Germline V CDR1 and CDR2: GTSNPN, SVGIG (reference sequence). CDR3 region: CAWSLGFYYGYTF. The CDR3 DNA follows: TGTGCCTGGAGTTTAGGTTTTTACTATGGCTACACCTTC.

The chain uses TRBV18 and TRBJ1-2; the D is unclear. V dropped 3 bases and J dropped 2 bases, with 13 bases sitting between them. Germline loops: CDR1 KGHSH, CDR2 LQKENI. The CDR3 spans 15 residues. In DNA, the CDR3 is TGTGCCAGCTCACCTCTTCCCGACGGGAACTATGGCTACACCTTC. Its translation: CASSPLPDGNYGYTF.

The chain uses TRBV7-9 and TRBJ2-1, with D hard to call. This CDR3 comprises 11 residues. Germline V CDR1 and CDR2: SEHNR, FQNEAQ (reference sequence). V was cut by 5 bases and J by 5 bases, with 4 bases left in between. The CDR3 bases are TGTGCCAGCAGCAGCCACAATGAGCAGTTCTTC. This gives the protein CASSSHNEQFF.

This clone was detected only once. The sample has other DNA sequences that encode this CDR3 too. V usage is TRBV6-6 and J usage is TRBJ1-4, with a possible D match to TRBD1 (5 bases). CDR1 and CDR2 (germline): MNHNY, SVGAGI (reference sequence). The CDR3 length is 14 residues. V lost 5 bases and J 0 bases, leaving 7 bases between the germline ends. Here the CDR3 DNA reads TGTGCCAGCAGTCAGGGAGCAACTAATGAAAAACTGTTTTTT. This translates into CASSQGATNEKLFF.

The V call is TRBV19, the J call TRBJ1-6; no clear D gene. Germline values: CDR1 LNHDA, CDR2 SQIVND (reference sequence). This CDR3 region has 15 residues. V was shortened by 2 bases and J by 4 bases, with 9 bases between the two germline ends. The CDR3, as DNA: TGTGCCAGTAGTATAACCGGGAATTATAATTCACCCCTCCACTTT. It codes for CASSITGNYNSPLHF.

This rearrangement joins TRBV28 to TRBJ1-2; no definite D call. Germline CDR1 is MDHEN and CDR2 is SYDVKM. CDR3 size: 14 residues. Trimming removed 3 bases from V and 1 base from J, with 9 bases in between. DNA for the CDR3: TGTGCCAGCAGTTTGGCCGGGATTAACTATGGCTACACCTTC. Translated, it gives CASSLAGINYGYTF.

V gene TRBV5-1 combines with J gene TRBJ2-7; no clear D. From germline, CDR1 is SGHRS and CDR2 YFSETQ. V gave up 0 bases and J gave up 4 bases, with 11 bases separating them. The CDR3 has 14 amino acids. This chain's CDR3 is CASSLVTLPYEQYF. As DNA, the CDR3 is TGCGCCAGCAGCTTGGTGACCCTGCCGTACGAGCAGTACTTC.

The CDR3 DNA reads as TGTGCCAGCAGCTTGGGAGCCCGTGGTACCGGGGAGCTGTTTTTT. Translation gives CASSLGARGTGELFF. The chain is built from TRBV5-6 and TRBJ2-2; D gene ambiguous. V dropped 0 bases and J dropped 5 bases, with 11 bases sitting between them. This CDR3 is built from 15 residues. Germline values: CDR1 SGHDT, CDR2 YYEEEE.

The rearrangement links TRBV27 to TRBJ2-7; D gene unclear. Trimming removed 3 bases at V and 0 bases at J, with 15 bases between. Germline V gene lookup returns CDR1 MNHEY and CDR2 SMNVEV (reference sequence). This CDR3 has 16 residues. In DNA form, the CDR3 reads TGTGCCAGCAGTTTTACGTGGATGGCTAGCTCCTACGAGCAGTACTTC. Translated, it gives CASSFTWMASSYEQYF.

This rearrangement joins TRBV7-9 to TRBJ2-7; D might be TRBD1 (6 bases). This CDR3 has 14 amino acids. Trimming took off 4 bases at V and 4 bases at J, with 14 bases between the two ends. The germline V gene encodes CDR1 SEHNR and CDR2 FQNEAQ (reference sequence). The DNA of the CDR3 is TGTGCCAGCAGCTACCCAGGGGCTGCATACGAGCAGTACTTC. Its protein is CASSYPGAAYEQYF.

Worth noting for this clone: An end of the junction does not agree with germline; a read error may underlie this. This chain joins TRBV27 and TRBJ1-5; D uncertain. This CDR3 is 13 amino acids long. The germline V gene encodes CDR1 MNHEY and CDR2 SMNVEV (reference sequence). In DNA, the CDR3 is TGTGCCAGCAGCTTATTGGCATATCAGCCCCAGCATTTT. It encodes CASSLLAYQPQHF.

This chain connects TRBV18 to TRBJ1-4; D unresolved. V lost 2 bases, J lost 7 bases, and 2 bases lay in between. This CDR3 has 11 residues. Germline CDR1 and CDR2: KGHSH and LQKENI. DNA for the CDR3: TGTGCCAGCTCACCAGGTGAAAAACTGTTTTTT. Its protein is CASSPGEKLFF.

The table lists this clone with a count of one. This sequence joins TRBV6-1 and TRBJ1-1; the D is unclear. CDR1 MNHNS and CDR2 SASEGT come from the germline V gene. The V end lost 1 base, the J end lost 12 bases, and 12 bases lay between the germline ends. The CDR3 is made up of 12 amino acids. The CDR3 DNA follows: TGTGCCAGCAGTGAAGAGTGGGGTCCGACTTTCTTT. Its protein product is CASSEEWGPTFF.

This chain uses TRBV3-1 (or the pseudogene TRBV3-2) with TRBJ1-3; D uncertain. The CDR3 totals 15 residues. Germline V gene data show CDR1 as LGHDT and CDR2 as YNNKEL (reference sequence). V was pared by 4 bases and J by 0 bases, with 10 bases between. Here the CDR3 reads CASSLSTASGNTIYF. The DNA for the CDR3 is TGTGCCAGCAGCCTCTCGACGGCCTCTGGAAACACCATATATTTT.

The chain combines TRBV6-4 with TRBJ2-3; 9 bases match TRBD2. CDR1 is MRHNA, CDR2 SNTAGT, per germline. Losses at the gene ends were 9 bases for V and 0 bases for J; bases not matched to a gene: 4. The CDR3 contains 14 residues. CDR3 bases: TGTGCCAGGAGTAGCGGGGGCAGCACAGATACGCAGTATTTT. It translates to CARSSGGSTDTQYF.

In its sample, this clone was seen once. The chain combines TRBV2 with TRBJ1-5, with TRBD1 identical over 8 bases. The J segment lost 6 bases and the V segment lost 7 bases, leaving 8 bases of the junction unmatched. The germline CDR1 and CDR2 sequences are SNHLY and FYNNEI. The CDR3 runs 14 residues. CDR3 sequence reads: CASMGRQGAQPQHF. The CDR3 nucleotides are TGTGCCAGCATGGGACGCCAGGGGGCTCAGCCCCAGCATTTT.

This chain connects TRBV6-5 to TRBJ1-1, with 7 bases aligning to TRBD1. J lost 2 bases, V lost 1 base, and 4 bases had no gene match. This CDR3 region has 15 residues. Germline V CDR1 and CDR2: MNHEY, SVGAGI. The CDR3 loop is CASSYWAGGNTEAFF. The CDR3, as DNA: TGTGCCAGCAGTTACTGGGCAGGGGGAAACACTGAAGCTTTCTTT.